The rows below give T cell receptor beta chains drawn from one sample of a study of cytomegalovirus exposure and HLA in healthy donors. The assay was immunoSEQ multiplex PCR, and TCRdb's table has in-frame clones only and misses some. Counted here are about 150,000 clones, about 81% occurring once; the ten biggest clones make up 6.5% to 9%. Sample: PBMCs. These receptors were taken from a man younger than 40 in good health and CMV-seronegative. The CDR3 runs from the conserved cysteine through the conserved F or W. D genes are given only for firm matches. Some rows have no size entry. The others give once, few or many, or a class for an expanded clone.

V: TRBV5-4
size: .
D: .
J: TRBJ1-2
DNA: TGTGCCAGCAGCTTGGGGGAGGGTGACTACACCTTC
CDR3: CASSLGEGDYTF

V: TRBV7-8
size: .
D: .
J: TRBJ1-2
DNA: TGTGCCAGCAGCTTAGGTGGGCCCTATGGCTACACCTTC
CDR3: CASSLGGPYGYTF

V: TRBV5-1
size: .
D: TRBD1
J: TRBJ2-3
DNA: TGCGCCAGCAGCCTGGAGAGAGACAGGGGAACAGATACGCAGTATTTT
CDR3: CASSLERDRGTDTQYF

V: TRBV18
size: .
D: TRBD1
J: TRBJ1-1
DNA: TGTGCCAGCTCACCACGGACAGGGACTGAAGCTTTCTTT
CDR3: CASSPRTGTEAFF

V: TRBV5-6
size: .
D: .
J: TRBJ2-7
DNA: TGTGCCAGCAGCTTACAGGCTGGCGAGCAGTACTTC
CDR3: CASSLQAGEQYF

V: TRBV18
size: .
D: .
J: TRBJ2-7
DNA: TGTGCCAGCTCACCCGGACTGGTAAACTACGAGCAGTACTTC
CDR3: CASSPGLVNYEQYF

V: TRBV7-9
size: .
D: .
J: TRBJ1-2
DNA: TGTACCAGCAGCTTGGGACTCGAAGGCTACACCTTC
CDR3: CTSSLGLEGYTF

V: TRBV27
size: .
D: .
J: TRBJ1-1
DNA: TGTGCCAGCAGTTTATGGGGGGGGCGCGGAAACACTGAAGCTTTCTTT
CDR3: CASSLWGGRGNTEAFF

V: TRBV10-3
size: .
D: .
J: TRBJ2-3
DNA: TGTGCCATCAGTGAAGTCTTAATAAGCGGCACAGATACGCAGTATTTT
CDR3: CAISEVLISGTDTQYF

V: TRBV19
size: .
D: .
J: TRBJ2-5
DNA: TGTGCCAGTAGTAGGGCAACTCAAGAGACCCAGTACTTC
CDR3: CASSRATQETQYF

V: TRBV6-6
size: .
D: .
J: TRBJ1-5
DNA: TGTGCCAGCAGTATCCCGGGGCAGCCCCAGCATTTT
CDR3: CASSIPGQPQHF

V: TRBV7-7
size: .
D: TRBD1
J: TRBJ2-1
DNA: TGTGCTAGCAGCTTATCGGGACAGGTATTTAGTGAGCAGTTCTTC
CDR3: CASSLSGQVFSEQFF

V: TRBV7-9
size: once
D: TRBD1
J: TRBJ2-2
DNA: TGTGCCAGCAGCTTGGGGACAGGATCAAACACCGGGGAGCTGTTTTTT
CDR3: CASSLGTGSNTGELFF

V: TRBV18
size: .
D: .
J: TRBJ1-4
DNA: TGTGCCAGCTCATACCTGCAGGGAAGCAATAATGAAAAACTGTTTTTT
CDR3: CASSYLQGSNNEKLFF

V: TRBV4-2
size: few
D: .
J: TRBJ2-6
DNA: TGTGCCAGCAGCCAAGATAACGGGTTCTCTGGGGCCAACGTCCTGACTTTC
CDR3: CASSQDNGFSGANVLTF

V: TRBV6-6
size: many
D: .
J: TRBJ1-5
DNA: TGTGCCAGCAGTTCTCCGTTTCAGACCCAGCATTTT
CDR3: CASSSPFQTQHF

V: TRBV21-1
size: .
D: .
J: TRBJ2-5
DNA: TGTGCCAGCAGCAAGTCTCTGTCGGGGGGCCAGGAGACCCAGTACTTC
CDR3: CASSKSLSGGQETQYF

V: TRBV5-6
size: .
D: .
J: TRBJ1-2
DNA: TGTGCCAGCAGCTTAAGCAACCGTAGAGTCTACTATGGCTACACCTTC
CDR3: CASSLSNRRVYYGYTF

V: TRBV2
size: .
D: .
J: TRBJ2-1
DNA: TGTGCCAGCAGGGCGGCGGTCCTCTACGGCGGTGAGCAGTTCTTC
CDR3: CASRAAVLYGGEQFF

V: TRBV28
size: .
D: .
J: TRBJ1-3
DNA: TGTGCCACCCACAGCAGTTTACCTCCCAGGGGCGGTGGAAACACCATATATTTT
CDR3: CATHSSLPPRGGGNTIYF

V: TRBV5-6
size: .
D: .
J: TRBJ1-5
DNA: TGTGCCAGCAGCCTGGGACATGATCAGCCCCAGCATTTT
CDR3: CASSLGHDQPQHF

V: TRBV10-1
size: .
D: TRBD2
J: TRBJ2-7
DNA: TGCGCCAGCTCTCCGGGACTAGCCTCCTACGAGCAGTACTTC
CDR3: CASSPGLASYEQYF

V: TRBV30
size: .
D: .
J: TRBJ1-1
DNA: TGTGCCTGGAGTGTACTAGGGGGTGGCACTGAAGCTTTCTTT
CDR3: CAWSVLGGGTEAFF

V: TRBV11-3
size: .
D: TRBD1
J: TRBJ1-5
DNA: TGTGCCAGCAGCCCCCGAACACCCGGGACAGCAATTAACAATCAGCCCCAGCATTTT
CDR3: CASSPRTPGTAINNQPQHF

V: TRBV19
size: few
D: TRBD1
J: TRBJ1-4
DNA: TGTGCCAGTAGTACGGGGATCAGGGGGCGAGCTAATGAAAAACTGTTTTTT
CDR3: CASSTGIRGRANEKLFF

V: TRBV6-5
size: .
D: .
J: TRBJ1-1
DNA: TGTGCCAGCAGTCCCCACAGTAACACTGAAGCTTTCTTT
CDR3: CASSPHSNTEAFF

V: TRBV5-4
size: .
D: TRBD2
J: TRBJ2-5
DNA: TGTGCCAGCAGCACGACTAGCGGGGGGCGGGGAGAGACCCAGTACTTC
CDR3: CASSTTSGGRGETQYF

V: TRBV7-2
size: .
D: .
J: TRBJ1-5
DNA: TGTGCCAGCAGCTTAGTGTTCGGGGTCGATCAGCCCCAGCATTTT
CDR3: CASSLVFGVDQPQHF

V: TRBV5-1
size: .
D: TRBD2
J: TRBJ2-1
DNA: TGCGCCAGCAGGCCTCCCGGGACTAGCGGGAGGGCCAATGAGCAGTTCTTC
CDR3: CASRPPGTSGRANEQFF

V: TRBV10-2
size: .
D: TRBD2
J: TRBJ2-1
DNA: TGCGCCAGCGGGGGGACTAGCGGGATATACAATGAGCAGTTCTTC
CDR3: CASGGTSGIYNEQFF

V: TRBV7-9
size: .
D: TRBD2
J: TRBJ2-7
DNA: TGTGCCAGCAGCTACCCTGGGGGGGAGGGCCGCTACGAGCAGTACTTC
CDR3: CASSYPGGEGRYEQYF

V: TRBV2
size: .
D: TRBD2
J: TRBJ2-1
DNA: TGTGCCAGCAGCGCCGGGACTAGCGGTTGGTATGAGCAGTTCTTC
CDR3: CASSAGTSGWYEQFF

V: TRBV30
size: .
D: TRBD1
J: TRBJ2-7
DNA: TGTGCCTGGAGGGGGGGGACAGGGGCATACTACGAGCAGTACTTC
CDR3: CAWRGGTGAYYEQYF

V: TRBV7-2
size: few
D: .
J: TRBJ2-3
DNA: TGTGCCAGCAGCTTAGGGCGGGGCTCCACAGATACGCAGTATTTT
CDR3: CASSLGRGSTDTQYF

V: TRBV6-5
size: .
D: .
J: TRBJ2-7
DNA: TGTGCCAGCAGTTACGTTAGCTCCTACGAGCAGTACTTC
CDR3: CASSYVSSYEQYF

V: TRBV29-1
size: few
D: TRBD2
J: TRBJ2-7
DNA: TGCAGCGTCAACGGACTAGCGGGAGTTTACGAGCAGTACTTC
CDR3: CSVNGLAGVYEQYF

V: TRBV28
size: few
D: .
J: TRBJ2-2
DNA: TGTGCCAGCAGTTTTGAGGGTTTGGCGTCCGGGGAGCTGTTTTTT
CDR3: CASSFEGLASGELFF

V: TRBV19
size: .
D: TRBD1
J: TRBJ1-5
DNA: TGTGCCAGCCGGGGACAGGGAGGCAATCAGCCCCAGCATTTT
CDR3: CASRGQGGNQPQHF

V: TRBV5-4
size: few
D: .
J: TRBJ1-4
DNA: TGTGCCAGCAGCACCGACACGTCGATGAAGGAAAAACTGTTTTTT
CDR3: CASSTDTSMKEKLFF

V: TRBV5-6
size: .
D: .
J: TRBJ2-3
DNA: TGTGCCAGCAGCCCGTACGTGGGGGGGCTGGATACGCAGTATTTT
CDR3: CASSPYVGGLDTQYF

V: TRBV9
size: .
D: TRBD2
J: TRBJ2-3
DNA: TGTGCCAGCAGCGTAGAGCTAGCGGGGGGTGTCACAGATACGCAGTATTTT
CDR3: CASSVELAGGVTDTQYF

V: TRBV6-1
size: .
D: TRBD1
J: TRBJ2-5
DNA: TGTGCCAGCAGTGAGACAGGGTACCCACAAGAGACCCAGTACTTC
CDR3: CASSETGYPQETQYF

V: TRBV10-3
size: .
D: TRBD1
J: TRBJ2-1
DNA: TGTGCCACCCGGGGGACAGGCCCTCACAATGAGCAGTTCTTC
CDR3: CATRGTGPHNEQFF

V: TRBV5-8
size: .
D: TRBD1
J: TRBJ2-3
DNA: TGTGCCAGCAGCTGGCAGGGGGCGCTGGGTGCAGATACGCAGTATTTT
CDR3: CASSWQGALGADTQYF

V: TRBV6-5
size: .
D: TRBD1
J: TRBJ2-6
DNA: TGTGCCAGCAGTTTCCTAAAGGGGGCTGGGGCCAACGGCCTGACTTTC
CDR3: CASSFLKGAGANGLTF

V: TRBV19
size: .
D: TRBD1
J: TRBJ2-2
DNA: TGTGCCAGTAACGACAGGGGTAACACCGGGGAGCTGTTTTTT
CDR3: CASNDRGNTGELFF

V: TRBV9
size: .
D: .
J: TRBJ1-6
DNA: TGTGCCAGCAGCGTAGAGGCAGGGGCGGATTCACCCCTCCACTTT
CDR3: CASSVEAGADSPLHF

V: TRBV28
size: .
D: .
J: TRBJ1-2
DNA: TGTGCCAGCAGTTTTAGTTGGAGAAACTATGGCTACACCTTC
CDR3: CASSFSWRNYGYTF

V: TRBV5-1
size: .
D: TRBD1
J: TRBJ2-3
DNA: TGCGCCAGCAGTAGGGGACAGGGCCCCCGCACAGATACGCAGTATTTT
CDR3: CASSRGQGPRTDTQYF

V: TRBV10-2
size: .
D: TRBD1
J: TRBJ2-7
DNA: TGCGCCAGCAGACCCCTGGGACAGGCCTACGAGCAGTACTTC
CDR3: CASRPLGQAYEQYF

V: TRBV28
size: .
D: .
J: TRBJ2-7
DNA: TGTGCCAGCAGTCGAGGGCTTACCTACGAGCAGTACTTC
CDR3: CASSRGLTYEQYF

V: TRBV29-1
size: .
D: TRBD1
J: TRBJ1-1
DNA: TGCAGCGCCACGACAGGGCGAGAAGCTTTCTTT
CDR3: CSATTGREAFF

V: TRBV28
size: .
D: .
J: TRBJ2-4
DNA: TGTGCCAGCAGTTTATCGTACTACACCACCCTCCCTCTAGCCAAAAACATTCAGTACTTC
CDR3: CASSLSYYTTLPLAKNIQYF

V: TRBV6-1
size: .
D: TRBD1
J: TRBJ2-7
DNA: TGTGCCAGCAGTGAATCCCGGGGCGACAGGGCGGAGCAGTACTTC
CDR3: CASSESRGDRAEQYF

V: TRBV4-1
size: .
D: TRBD1
J: TRBJ1-2
DNA: TGCGCCAGCAGCCAAGAGGGGACAGGCCCCCTATATGGCTACACCTTC
CDR3: CASSQEGTGPLYGYTF

V: TRBV30
size: .
D: TRBD1
J: TRBJ1-1
DNA: TGTGCCAATTGGGACAGGGGACAAACTGAAGCTTTCTTT
CDR3: CANWDRGQTEAFF